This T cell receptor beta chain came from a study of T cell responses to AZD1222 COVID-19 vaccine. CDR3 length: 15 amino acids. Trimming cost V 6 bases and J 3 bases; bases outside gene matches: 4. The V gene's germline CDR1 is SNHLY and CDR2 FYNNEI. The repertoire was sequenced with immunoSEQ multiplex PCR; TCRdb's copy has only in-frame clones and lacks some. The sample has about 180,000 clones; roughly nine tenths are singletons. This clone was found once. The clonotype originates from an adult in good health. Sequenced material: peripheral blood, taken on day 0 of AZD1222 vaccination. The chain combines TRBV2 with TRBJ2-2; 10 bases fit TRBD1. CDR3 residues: CASRRTGGYTGELFF. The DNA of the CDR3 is TGTGCCAGCAGGCGGACAGGGGGATACACCGGGGAGCTGTTTTTT.